The 29 T cell receptor beta chains reported below all come from one sample, sequenced in a study of T-cell memory formation after mild COVID-19. TCRdb reprocessed the 5' RACE reads with MiXCR, giving one entry per CDR3 protein. The table includes fewer than 700,000 distinct CDR3 sequences, roughly 22% detected once. The specimen was PBMCs or a T cell subset sorted from them (not recorded which). These receptors were obtained from an adult woman who had mild COVID-19 (a few samples of this study predate the infection). Cell type and time point are not known.

The V gene is TRBV6-2 or TRBV6-3, the J gene TRBJ2-5; 7 bases map to TRBD1. Germline V gene sequence: CDR1 MNHEY, CDR2 SVGEGT. This CDR3 spans 14 amino acids. Trimming took 0 bases from V and 3 from J; bases not matched to a gene: 1. The CDR3 nucleotides are TGTGCCAGCAGTTACTCGACAGGGAAAGAGACCCAGTACTTC. Translating gives CASSYSTGKETQYF.

The rearrangement joins TRBV14 to TRBJ1-2; D possibly corresponds to TRBD1 (6 bases). This CDR3 has 14 residues. Germline V gene lookup returns CDR1 SGHDN and CDR2 FVKESK. Trimming removed 4 bases at V and 3 bases at J, with 12 bases between. CDR3 amino acids: CASSLGQNYYGYTF. CDR3 sequence (DNA): TGTGCCAGCAGCCTCGGACAGAACTACTATGGCTACACCTTC.

There are many counts of this clonotype. The chain employs TRBV3-1 and TRBJ2-1; D is unresolved. Germline V gene lookup returns CDR1 LGHDT and CDR2 YNNKEL (reference sequence). Trimming removed 8 bases at V and 6 bases at J, with 5 bases between. The CDR3 extends over 10 amino acids. Here the CDR3 DNA reads TGTGCCAGCGGGGTCAATGAGCAGTTCTTC. Protein product: CASGVNEQFF.

This chain joins TRBV24-1 and TRBJ2-3, with TRBD1 matching 8 bases. The ends lost 4 bases at V and 5 bases at J; junction bases unmatched: 7. The germline gives CDR1 KGHDR, CDR2 SFDVKD. The CDR3 covers 15 residues. Here the CDR3 DNA reads TGTGCCACCAGTGAATCCAGGGGGCGCGTAGATACGCAGTATTTT. This codes for CATSESRGRVDTQYF.

The sample holds a few counts of this clonotype. This chain uses TRBV13 with TRBJ2-3; D is perhaps TRBD2 (6 bases). Germline V gene lookup returns CDR1 PRHDT and CDR2 FYEKMQ (reference sequence). This CDR3 comprises 16 residues. V was clipped by 2 bases and J by 0 bases, with 12 bases between them. The DNA for the CDR3 is TGTGCCAGCAGCTTATTGCCCAGCGGGAGCACAGATACGCAGTATTTT. Translating gives CASSLLPSGSTDTQYF.

The gene calls are TRBV11-2 and TRBJ1-2; D unclear. CDR1 SGHAT and CDR2 FQNNGV come from the germline V gene. The CDR3 has 16 residues. V was shortened by 1 base and J by 3 bases, with 15 bases between the two germline ends. This CDR3 is CASSLVSIREDYGYTF. The DNA for the CDR3 is TGTGCCAGCAGCTTAGTTTCGATTCGGGAGGACTATGGCTACACCTTC.

This clonotype was seen a few times. J is TRBJ1-5 and V is TRBV18; D is ambiguous. CDR1 and CDR2 (germline): KGHSH, LQKENI. The CDR3 sequence is 15 residues long. Between the trimmed V and J ends, which lost 6 bases and 4 bases, there was a span of 16 bases. CDR3 loop: CASSPGGVGNQPQHF. The CDR3 DNA is TGTGCCAGCTCTCCCGGCGGGGTCGGGAATCAGCCCCAGCATTTT.

This clonotype was seen ten or more times. J is TRBJ2-3 and V is TRBV20-1; D might be TRBD1 (5 bases). Per the germline V gene, CDR1 is DFQATT and CDR2 is SNEGSKA (reference sequence). V lost 0 bases and J lost 3, with 13 bases in between. The CDR3 totals 15 residues. The CDR3 DNA reads TGCAGTGCTAGAGACCCTAGGGGAAGAACAGATACGCAGTATTTT. Its translation is CSARDPRGRTDTQYF.

This chain connects TRBV6-2 or TRBV6-3 to TRBJ2-7, with D possibly matching TRBD1 (6 bases). The CDR3 runs to 17 residues. Germline CDR1 and CDR2: MNHEY and SVGEGT. With 2 bases removed from V and 3 bases from J, the gap between germline ends came to 20 bases. The CDR3 DNA reads TGTGCCAGCAGTTACACTTTTGATAAGGGACACTACTACGAGCAGTACTTC. It codes for CASSYTFDKGHYYEQYF.

The CDR3 loop is CATSDLIFGGKETQYF. In nucleotides, the CDR3 is TGTGCCACCAGTGACCTCATCTTCGGGGGTAAAGAGACCCAGTACTTC. The chain uses TRBV24-1 and TRBJ2-5, with TRBD2 as a possible D gene (6 bases). The CDR3 consists of 16 residues. V was clipped by 4 bases and J by 3 bases, with 17 bases between them. Per the germline V gene, CDR1 is KGHDR and CDR2 is SFDVKD.

In this sample, this clonotype turned up a few times. V is TRBV20-1 and J is TRBJ2-3; D not certain. Germline V gene data show CDR1 as DFQATT and CDR2 as SNEGSKA (reference sequence). There are 11 residues in the CDR3. Trimming pared 6 bases from V and 2 bases from J, leaving 6 bases between. CDR3 region: CSAPFTDTQYF. The CDR3 DNA reads as TGCAGTGCGCCATTCACAGATACGCAGTATTTT.

This clonotype has just a few counts. The rearrangement uses TRBV5-1 and TRBJ1-2; the D is unclear. CDR1 and CDR2 (germline): SGHRS, YFSETQ. Trimming left V 5 bases short and J 0 bases short, with 5 bases between. The CDR3 is made up of 12 amino acids. The CDR3 coding sequence is TGCGCCAGCAGTCGGACTAACTATGGCTACACCTTC. It yields the protein CASSRTNYGYTF.

The gene calls are TRBV6-2 or TRBV6-3 and TRBJ2-5; D is perhaps TRBD1 (6 bases). Germline CDR1 MNHEY, CDR2 SVGEGT. The CDR3 runs to 13 residues. The V and J ends lost 6 bases and 7 bases respectively, with 15 bases between them. CDR3 nucleotides: TGTGCCAGCAGGTCGACAGGTTTCGGGACCCAGTACTTC. Translating it yields CASRSTGFGTQYF.

The V and J genes are TRBV9 and TRBJ2-7, with 7 positions matching TRBD1. V trimming: 3 bases; J trimming: 3 bases; junction bases outside the gene matches: 9. This CDR3 region has 15 residues. Per germline, CDR1 SGDLS and CDR2 YYNGEE. The CDR3 DNA reads TGTGCCAGCAGCGGTACACAGGGGTTCGGCTACGAGCAGTACTTC. This encodes CASSGTQGFGYEQYF.

This clonotype turned up a few times. The gene calls are TRBV7-8 and TRBJ1-5; possibly TRBD1 for D (6 bases). The germline V gene encodes CDR1 SGHVS and CDR2 FQNEAQ. Trimming cost V 8 bases and J 4 bases, with 21 bases left between them. The CDR3 has 16 residues. The CDR3, as DNA: TGTGCCAGCTCAACGGGGGCGGCCCTTACAAATCAGCCCCAGCATTTT. It yields the protein CASSTGAALTNQPQHF.

The sample holds a few counts of this clonotype. V is TRBV18 and J is TRBJ2-2; 8 bases map to TRBD1. Germline lookup yields CDR1 KGHSH and CDR2 LQKENI. This CDR3 has 19 residues. V dropped 5 bases and J dropped 4; count of bases not matched to a gene: 18. CDR3 bases: TGTGCCAGCTCATTTCGTCGTGACAGGGGCCTCGGGGGCACCGGGGAGCTGTTTTTT. Translating gives CASSFRRDRGLGGTGELFF.

The V and J genes are TRBV7-9 and TRBJ2-7; D not resolved. CDR1 and CDR2 (germline): SEHNR, FQNEAQ (reference sequence). This CDR3 comprises 12 residues. V was cut by 6 bases and J by 3 bases, with 9 bases left in between. This CDR3 reads CASSTASYEQYF. In DNA form, the CDR3 reads TGTGCCAGCAGTACAGCCAGCTACGAGCAGTACTTC.

This chain uses TRBV20-1 with TRBJ1-1, with D perhaps TRBD1 (5 bases). Germline loops: CDR1 DFQATT, CDR2 SNEGSKA (reference sequence). Trimming removed 0 bases from V and 4 bases from J, with 12 bases in between. The CDR3 is 14 amino acids. The CDR3 loop is CSARDRGAGTEAFF. CDR3 nucleotides: TGCAGTGCTAGAGATAGAGGGGCCGGCACTGAAGCTTTCTTT.

The CDR3 DNA follows: TGTGCCAGCAGTACAGGGTTGAGGTACAATGAGCAGTTCTTC. Translated: CASSTGLRYNEQFF. The chain links TRBV6-5 to TRBJ2-1, with D maybe TRBD1 (6 bases). Germline V gene lookup returns CDR1 MNHEY and CDR2 SVGAGI. CDR3 length equals 14 residues. Trimming left V 5 bases short and J 4 bases short, with 12 bases between.

This clonotype occurred a few times. This rearrangement joins TRBV20-1 to TRBJ1-6; 9 bases agree with TRBD1. V dropped 3 bases and J dropped 10; count of bases not matched to a gene: 10. CDR1 and CDR2 from the germline V gene are DFQATT and SNEGSKA (reference sequence). The CDR3 sequence is 15 residues long. This chain's CDR3 is CSASLQGAFRSPLHF. CDR3 DNA: TGCAGTGCTAGTCTACAGGGGGCCTTTCGGTCACCCCTCCACTTT.

This chain connects TRBV28 to TRBJ2-7; D is perhaps TRBD1 (5 bases). This CDR3 has 15 residues. Germline V gene lookup returns CDR1 MDHEN and CDR2 SYDVKM. With 7 bases removed from V and 0 bases from J, the gap between germline ends came to 16 bases. The CDR3 loop reads CASTLGQGISYEQYF. CDR3 nucleotide sequence: TGTGCCAGCACTCTCGGGCAGGGAATCTCCTACGAGCAGTACTTC.

This clonotype has only a few counts. The V gene is TRBV4-2, the J gene TRBJ2-1, with 13 nucleotides matching TRBD2. CDR1 LGHNA and CDR2 YNFKEQ come from the germline V gene. CDR3 length: 16 amino acids. J gave up 8 bases and V 4 bases, and 8 bases lay outside the gene matches. The CDR3 DNA follows: TGTGCCAGCAGCCGAGAACTAGCGGGAGGGGTCTATGAGCAGTTCTTC. Protein: CASSRELAGGVYEQFF.

This clonotype has a count of ten or more. J is TRBJ1-1 and V is TRBV5-1; TRBD1 is a possible D gene (6 bases). The V and J ends lost 4 bases and 5 bases respectively, with 18 bases between them. From germline, CDR1 is SGHRS and CDR2 YFSETQ. CDR3 length equals 15 residues. As DNA, the CDR3 is TGCGCCAGCAGCGAGACAGGTTTCAGTAATACTGAAGCTTTCTTT. Amino acid sequence: CASSETGFSNTEAFF.

This clonotype was observed many times. This chain joins TRBV5-6 and TRBJ2-3; 8 bases are a match to TRBD2. J gave up 4 bases and V 0 bases, and 4 bases lay outside the gene matches. Germline values: CDR1 SGHDT, CDR2 YYEEEE. The CDR3 is made up of 15 amino acids. CDR3 protein: CASSLASGGPDTQYF. In DNA form, the CDR3 reads TGTGCCAGCAGCTTGGCGTCGGGAGGGCCAGATACGCAGTATTTT.

This clonotype came up a few times. The rearrangement links TRBV7-3 to TRBJ2-1; D could derive from TRBD1 or TRBD2 (5 bases each). Per the germline V gene, CDR1 is SGHTA and CDR2 is FQGTGA. V shed 2 bases and J shed 0 bases, with 14 bases lying between them. The CDR3 contains 17 residues. DNA of the CDR3: TGTGCCAGCAGCTTAGTATGGGACGGTAGCTCCTACAATGAGCAGTTCTTC. Translation: CASSLVWDGSSYNEQFF.

This rearrangement joins TRBV12-3 or TRBV12-4 to TRBJ2-1, with 14 bases lining up with TRBD2. The V and J ends lost 2 bases and 4 bases, in that order; junction bases with no gene match: 1. The CDR3 sequence is 16 residues long. CDR3 sequence (DNA): TGTGCCAGCAGTTTAAGACTAGCGGGAGGGTACAATGAGCAGTTCTTC. This encodes CASSLRLAGGYNEQFF.

This clonotype was found a few times. The genes are TRBV27 and TRBJ2-1; TRBD2 matches at 10 bases. Germline V CDR1 and CDR2: MNHEY, SMNVEV (reference sequence). This CDR3 contains 15 residues. V dropped 3 bases and J dropped 6; count of bases not matched to a gene: 5. The CDR3 DNA follows: TGTGCCAGCAGTTTTGGGACTAGCGTCGTCAATGAGCAGTTCTTC. Translating gives CASSFGTSVVNEQFF.

The chain has TRBV24-1 and TRBJ1-1, with D maybe TRBD1 (6 bases). This CDR3 region has 13 residues. V gave up 7 bases and J gave up 0 bases, with 8 bases separating them. In germline, CDR1 is KGHDR, CDR2 SFDVKD. CDR3 coding DNA: TGTGCCACCAGACAGGGTGTGAACACTGAAGCTTTCTTT. Its protein is CATRQGVNTEAFF.

V is TRBV7-9 and J is TRBJ1-1; TRBD1 aligns across 9 bases. The CDR3 length is 14 residues. The V gene's germline CDR1 is SEHNR and CDR2 FQNEAQ (reference sequence). J gave up 10 bases and V 6 bases, and 12 bases lay outside the gene matches. CDR3 DNA: TGTGCCAGCAGGGACAGGGGTCGAGGTTCGGGAGCTTTCTTT. Encoded protein: CASRDRGRGSGAFF.